This T cell receptor beta chain was obtained from a study of T-cell reconstitution after alpha-beta-depleted transplantation in children. Ten or more counts support this clonotype. Its target is unknown. Unique molecular identifiers featured in how the TCRbeta library was prepared. TCRdb fed the PCR reads into MiXCR, producing one record per CDR3 protein. This table holds around 270,000 distinct CDR3 sequences, over 7% found once. General study findings and limits: When one year had passed after transplant, most T-cell counts and diversity came from newly produced T cells. Several hundred expanded graft clones reportedly gave rise to the alpha-beta T cells present about two months after transplant. Surviving recipient T cells and thymic progenitors underlay high day-60 TCRbeta diversity in some patients.

The sequence was obtained from a female patient aged 2-15 years who had a stem cell transplant for Fanconi anemia, so the T cells may come from the graft donor. Source: peripheral blood, taken 360 days after TCRalphabeta/CD19-depleted stem cell transplant.

CDR3 sequence reads: CSASEHGEETQYF. CDR3 nucleotides: TGCAGTGCTAGTGAACATGGGGAAGAGACCCAGTACTTC. V and J are TRBV20-1 and TRBJ2-5; D gene uncertain. This CDR3 region has 13 residues. Trimming removed 3 bases at V and 3 bases at J, with 11 bases between. The V gene's germline CDR1 is DFQATT and CDR2 SNEGSKA (reference sequence).